Each of the 19 T cell receptor beta chains below was sequenced from the same sample in a study of high-grade serous ovarian cancer treatment subgroups. Clones were read by immunoSEQ multiplex PCR, and TCRdb kept only the in-frame ones, dropping some. The data hold some 3,200 clones, with 70% to 80% observed a single time. Tumor samples were taken before definitive surgery or chemotherapy. Specimen: tumor tissue. The origin of the receptors is a human donor with high-grade serous ovarian cancer.

This clone was seen a handful of times. This chain links TRBV7-6 with TRBJ1-2; TRBD1 is a possible D gene (5 bases). The CDR3 is 12 residues long. Germline CDR1 SGHVS, CDR2 FNYEAQ. Trimming removed 5 bases from V and 4 bases from J, with 8 bases in between. CDR3 bases: TGTGCCAGCAGCCTTGGGGGCTATGGCTACACCTTC. Its protein product is CASSLGGYGYTF.

With regard to this clone: In the same sample, other DNA sequences code for this CDR3. The chain employs TRBV28 and TRBJ1-2, with TRBD1 matching over 8 bases. The trim removed 5 bases at V and 6 bases at J, leaving 8 bases unmatched. Germline CDR1 and CDR2: MDHEN and SYDVKM. This CDR3 comprises 14 residues. The CDR3 loop reads CASSRGQGRDGYTF. The CDR3 bases are TGTGCCAGCAGTCGCGGACAGGGAAGGGATGGCTACACCTTC.

The V and J genes are TRBV7-2 and TRBJ2-7; D call uncertain. Germline V gene data show CDR1 as SGHTA and CDR2 as FQGNSA. The CDR3 spans 14 residues. Trimming pared 1 base from V and 5 bases from J, leaving 12 bases between. Written as DNA, the CDR3 is TGTGCCAGCAGCTTAGATGGGGTTTTAGACGAGCAGTACTTC. Its translation is CASSLDGVLDEQYF.

The rearrangement joins TRBV5-4 to TRBJ1-1, with TRBD1 identical over 7 bases. The CDR3 sequence is 14 residues long. Germline V lookup: CDR1 SGHNT, CDR2 YYREEE (reference sequence). The V and J ends lost 4 bases and 4 bases, in that order; junction bases with no gene match: 7. CDR3 amino acids: CASSLGTVLTEAFF. DNA for the CDR3: TGTGCCAGCAGCCTCGGGACAGTCCTCACTGAAGCTTTCTTT. Full variable domain (remainder filled in from reference TRBV5-4 and TRBJ1-1): ETGVTQSPTHLIKTRGQQVTLRCSSQSGHNTVSWYQQALGQGPQFIFQYYREEENGRGNFPPRFSGLQFPNYSSELNVNALELDDSALYLCASSLGTVLTEAFFGQGTRLTVV.

The chain is built from TRBV12-5 and TRBJ2-7; D is perhaps TRBD1 (6 bases). CDR1 LGHNT and CDR2 FRNRAP come from the germline V gene. The CDR3 is 16 amino acids. Deletions cut 6 bases from V and 6 bases from J, with 24 bases between. CDR3 DNA: TGTGCTAGTGGCCGCGAGGCAGGGGAATTTTTAAGCGAGCAGTACTTC. The encoded protein is CASGREAGEFLSEQYF.

The CDR3 DNA reads TGTGCCAGCAGCTCTGGGACAGGGGGTAGATCTGGAAACACCATATATTTT. It is translated as CASSSGTGGRSGNTIYF. The rearrangement links TRBV7-2 to TRBJ1-3; 11 nucleotides align to TRBD1. The germline V gene encodes CDR1 SGHTA and CDR2 FQGNSA. The CDR3 totals 17 residues. Trimming cost V 4 bases and J 1 base; bases outside gene matches: 6.

This clone was seen a handful of times. The rearrangement links TRBV2 to TRBJ2-7, with a tentative D call TRBD2 (5 bases). Germline V lookup: CDR1 SNHLY, CDR2 FYNNEI. This CDR3 is 13 amino acids long. The V gene lost 4 bases and the J gene lost 2 bases, with 9 bases spanning the gap. The CDR3 loop reads CASSVDYAYEQYF. In DNA form, the CDR3 reads TGTGCCAGCAGTGTTGACTATGCCTACGAGCAGTACTTC.

This chain links TRBV4-2 with TRBJ2-1, with D unclear. This CDR3 contains 19 residues. V dropped 0 bases and J dropped 0 bases, with 18 bases sitting between them. From germline, CDR1 is LGHNA and CDR2 YNFKEQ. The CDR3 nucleotides read TGTGCCAGCAGCCAAGAGCAGTTTTTCACCCAGAGCTCCTACAATGAGCAGTTCTTC. Translating it yields CASSQEQFFTQSSYNEQFF.

The chain recombines TRBV28 with TRBJ2-7, with TRBD2 identical over 7 bases. V trimming: 4 bases; J trimming: 5 bases; junction bases outside the gene matches: 17. Germline loops: CDR1 MDHEN, CDR2 SYDVKM. The CDR3 runs 17 residues. This CDR3 is CASSYMTGGKIKNEQYF. DNA for the CDR3: TGTGCCAGCAGTTACATGACGGGGGGAAAGATAAAAAACGAGCAGTACTTC.

This clone qualifies as large (0.1 to 1%). The rearrangement joins TRBV5-8 to TRBJ2-7, with 7 bases lining up with TRBD2. There are 15 residues in the CDR3. Germline V gives CDR1 SGHTS, CDR2 YDEGEE. V dropped 0 bases and J dropped 2; count of bases not matched to a gene: 5. CDR3 amino acids: CASSLGAGAPYEQYF. In DNA form, the CDR3 reads TGTGCCAGCAGCTTGGGTGCGGGAGCCCCCTACGAGCAGTACTTC.

The chain links TRBV27 to TRBJ2-7; D unclear. Trimming took 7 bases from V and 0 from J, leaving 16 bases between them. Germline CDR1 MNHEY, CDR2 SMNVEV (reference sequence). The CDR3 spans 15 residues. The CDR3, as DNA: TGTGCCAGCAAAAAACAAGCATCAAGCTCCTACGAGCAGTACTTC. Amino acid sequence: CASKKQASSSYEQYF.

The chain employs TRBV7-3 and TRBJ1-1, with D hard to call. The ends were cut back, 4 bases at V and 6 bases at J, with 12 bases in the middle. Per the germline V gene, CDR1 is SGHTA and CDR2 is FQGTGA. There are 13 residues in the CDR3. CDR3 in amino acids: CASSSLIRAEAFF. DNA for the CDR3: TGTGCCAGCAGCTCCCTTATTAGGGCTGAAGCTTTCTTT.

The genes are TRBV5-4 and TRBJ2-4, with D perhaps assigned TRBD1 or TRBD2 (5 bases each). Looked up from germline, CDR1 is SGHNT and CDR2 is YYREEE (reference sequence). The CDR3 consists of 13 residues. Trimming took 3 bases from V and 6 from J, leaving 10 bases between them. This CDR3 is CASSSGTTNIQYF. The CDR3, as DNA: TGTGCCAGCAGCTCTGGGACCACAAACATTCAGTACTTC.

This chain links TRBV27 with TRBJ2-5; a weak D match, TRBD2 (6 bases). In germline, CDR1 is MNHEY, CDR2 SMNVEV (reference sequence). Trimming pared 5 bases from V and 7 bases from J, leaving 20 bases between. The CDR3 loop spans 15 amino acids. The CDR3 protein is CASSPGRRDVVTQYF. CDR3 bases: TGTGCCAGCAGTCCGGGACGGAGGGACGTTGTGACCCAGTACTTC.

The J gene is TRBJ2-6, the V gene TRBV7-2; maybe TRBD2 (7 bases). V was clipped by 11 bases and J by 1 base, with 12 bases between them. CDR1 SGHTA and CDR2 FQGNSA come from the germline V gene. The CDR3 covers 14 residues. The CDR3 loop reads CARGGGSGANVLTF. Written as DNA, the CDR3 is TGTGCCCGCGGGGGCGGGTCTGGGGCCAACGTCCTGACTTTC.

This rearrangement joins TRBV4-1 to TRBJ2-3; 8 bases fit TRBD2. CDR3 length: 17 residues. The germline gives CDR1 MGHRA, CDR2 YSYEKL. Trimming cost V 1 base and J 4 bases; bases outside gene matches: 10. For the CDR3, the DNA is TGCGCCAGCAGCCAAGTCTGGGTAGCGGGATCGGCAGATACGCAGTATTTT. The encoded protein is CASSQVWVAGSADTQYF.

The rearrangement links TRBV28 to TRBJ2-5, with 7 bases matching TRBD2. This CDR3 has 15 residues. Looked up from germline, CDR1 is MDHEN and CDR2 is SYDVKM. V dropped 6 bases and J dropped 5; count of bases not matched to a gene: 12. Here the CDR3 DNA reads TGTGCCAGCAGGCAGGACGGCGGGAGTCACGAGACCCAGTACTTC. It specifies CASRQDGGSHETQYF.

The V gene is TRBV27, the J gene TRBJ2-1; D perhaps matches TRBD2 (6 bases). Trimming removed 4 bases from V and 9 bases from J, with 10 bases in between. Germline V gene data show CDR1 as MNHEY and CDR2 as SMNVEV (reference sequence). The CDR3 sequence is 12 residues long. DNA for the CDR3: TGTGCCAGCAGTTGGCGGGAAACTGAGCAGTTCTTC. This sequence encodes CASSWRETEQFF.

This rearrangement joins TRBV29-1 to TRBJ2-1; the match to TRBD2 covers 9 bases. V was pared by 7 bases and J by 9 bases, with 13 bases of the junction left unmatched. The CDR3 covers 14 residues. Germline values: CDR1 SQVTM, CDR2 ANQGSEA. CDR3 DNA: TGCAGCGGAGGGGGGCTAGCGGGATTTGTTGAGCAGTTCTTC. This encodes CSGGGLAGFVEQFF.